The T cell receptor beta chain described here comes from a study of a mutant IDH1 vaccine in newly diagnosed glioma (dated by TCRdb to 2020 to 2023). Background on the whole study: Vaccination started 4-6 weeks after radiotherapy alone, or was given together with temozolomide cycles in the groups whose treatment included chemotherapy. Of the roughly 30 treated patients, approximately 62% were male and approximately 38% were female, and the mean age was about 40 years. Prior to enrollment, patients had been given standard therapy consisting of radiotherapy alone, temozolomide alone, or radiochemotherapy with temozolomide, with the combination given to most patients. Visit V12 was the week-35 safety follow-up and visit V13 was the week-47 end of study. Peripheral blood was collected at six visits: V03 (baseline), V05, V07, V10, V12 and V13. For exploratory analyses, about two dozen treated patients had longitudinal TCRB deep sequencing done wherever samples were available. General findings and caveats noted by the study authors: PBMC samples for TCRB deep sequencing were selected based on availability. The authors noted that analyses of patient blood samples could not be reproduced because of sample limitations. Immune responses induced by the vaccine were seen in 90% to 95% of patients across multiple MHC alleles. Pseudoprogression appeared unrelated to alterations in the top peripheral T cell clonotypes detected by TCRB sequencing.

The intended sense of this specimen's time point label: week 35, safety follow-up. A 20-mer mutant IDH1 peptide at 300 micrograms in Montanide made up each vaccine dose, which was injected subcutaneously together with topical imiquimod. Patients received eight vaccinations in weeks 1, 3, 5, 7, 11, 15, 19 and 23, corresponding to visits V03 through V10. The donors had newly diagnosed IDH1-mutant astrocytomas of WHO grade 3 or 4 that showed loss of nuclear ATRX. The samples were drawn from NOA16, a multicentre, single-arm, open-label phase I trial in Germany that tested a mutant IDH1 peptide vaccine in humans for the first time. Genomic DNA for TCRB sequencing was extracted from EDTA blood using the DNeasy Blood and Tissue Kit. Turning to this clone: The antigen it recognizes is unknown. No qualities accompany the bases; no much larger clone lies one base away.

Library creation used the immunoSEQ multiplex PCR assay. Rearranged TCR beta chain sequences were amplified using the hsTCRB Kit according to the manufacturer's protocol. An Illumina MiSeq was used to sequence the TCRB libraries. The original pipeline was this. The kit vendor's proprietary platform handled demultiplexing, trimming and gene mapping. Drawn from immuneACCESS, this table holds only the in-frame rearrangements with V and J called that TCRdb kept. Clones are partly lost; checked studies trace under half to an unresolved V gene and leave the rest unexplained. The DNA gave D and trimming, while V, J and clone size come from that table. The sample has some 48,000 clones on record, about three quarters of them singletons. The ten largest clones capture roughly an eighth of the sample. The germline V gene encodes CDR1 SGDLS and CDR2 YYNGEE. The CDR3, from cysteine to phenylalanine, totals 12 residues. This entry keeps only the CDR3 DNA: 36 bases, framed from base 1. At the junction V is shortened by 4 bases and J by 7 bases; bases outside the gene matches: 2.

Sequencing used PBMCs, obtained from a glioma patient whose treatment included an IDH1 peptide vaccine. The clonotype was recovered from a man between 35 and 55 years old with glioma. The chain joins TRBV9 to TRBJ1-5; 7 bases in the middle match TRBD1. The CDR3 amino acid sequence is: CASSSTGQPQHF. The DNA is as follows: TGTGCCAGCAGCTCGACAGGGCAGCCCCAGCATTTT.